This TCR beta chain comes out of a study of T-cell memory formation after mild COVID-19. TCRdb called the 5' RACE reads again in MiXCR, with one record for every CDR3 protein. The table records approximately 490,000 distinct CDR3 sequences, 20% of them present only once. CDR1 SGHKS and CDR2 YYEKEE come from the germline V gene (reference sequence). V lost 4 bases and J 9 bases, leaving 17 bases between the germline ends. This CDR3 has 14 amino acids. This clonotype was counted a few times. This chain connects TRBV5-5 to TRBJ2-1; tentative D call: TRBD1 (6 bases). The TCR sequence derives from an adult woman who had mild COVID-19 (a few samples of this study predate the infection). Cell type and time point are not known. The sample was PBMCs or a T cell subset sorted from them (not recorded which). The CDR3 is CASSGAGTSSEQFF. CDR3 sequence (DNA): TGTGCCAGCAGCGGCGCCGGGACAAGTAGTGAGCAGTTCTTC.